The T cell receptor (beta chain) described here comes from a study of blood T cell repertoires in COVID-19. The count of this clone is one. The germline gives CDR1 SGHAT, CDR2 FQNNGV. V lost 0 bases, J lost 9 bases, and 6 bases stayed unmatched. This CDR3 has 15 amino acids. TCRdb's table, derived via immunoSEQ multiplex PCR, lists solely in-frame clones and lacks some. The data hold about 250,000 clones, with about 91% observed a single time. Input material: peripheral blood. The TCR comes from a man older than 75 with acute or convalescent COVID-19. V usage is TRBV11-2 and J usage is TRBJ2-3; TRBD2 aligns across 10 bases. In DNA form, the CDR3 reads TGTGCCAGCAGCTTAGAGCTAGCGGGAGTAAAGACGCAGTATTTT. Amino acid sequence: CASSLELAGVKTQYF.